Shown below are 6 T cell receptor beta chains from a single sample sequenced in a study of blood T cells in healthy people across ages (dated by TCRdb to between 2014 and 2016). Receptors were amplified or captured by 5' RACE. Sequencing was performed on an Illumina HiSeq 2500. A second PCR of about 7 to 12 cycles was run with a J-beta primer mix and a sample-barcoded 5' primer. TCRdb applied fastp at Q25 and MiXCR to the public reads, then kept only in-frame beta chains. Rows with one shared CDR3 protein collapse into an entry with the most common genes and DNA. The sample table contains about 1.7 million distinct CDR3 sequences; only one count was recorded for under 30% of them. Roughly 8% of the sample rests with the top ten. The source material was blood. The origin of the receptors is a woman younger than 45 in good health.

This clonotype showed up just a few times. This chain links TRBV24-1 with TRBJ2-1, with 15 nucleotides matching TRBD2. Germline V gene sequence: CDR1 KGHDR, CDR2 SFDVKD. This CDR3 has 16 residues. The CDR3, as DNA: TGTGCAACCGGGACTAGCGGGGGGAGCTCCTACAATGAGCAGTTCTTC. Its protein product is CATGTSGGSSYNEQFF.

CDR3 nucleotides: TGTGCCACCAGCAGGGGACGACAGATAAATTCACCCCTCCACTTT. Its translation: CATSRGRQINSPLHF. The chain carries TRBV15 and TRBJ1-6; TRBD1 might be the D (5 bases). This CDR3 has 15 amino acids. Per germline, CDR1 LNHNV and CDR2 YYDKDF (reference sequence). V lost 3 bases and J 7 bases, leaving 13 bases between the germline ends.

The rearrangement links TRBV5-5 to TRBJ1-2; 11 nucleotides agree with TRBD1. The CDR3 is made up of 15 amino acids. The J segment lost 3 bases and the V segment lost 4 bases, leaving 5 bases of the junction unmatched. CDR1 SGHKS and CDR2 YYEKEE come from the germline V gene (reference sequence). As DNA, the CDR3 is TGTGCCAGCAGCATAAGGACAGGGGGCCACTATGGCTACACCTTC. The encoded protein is CASSIRTGGHYGYTF.

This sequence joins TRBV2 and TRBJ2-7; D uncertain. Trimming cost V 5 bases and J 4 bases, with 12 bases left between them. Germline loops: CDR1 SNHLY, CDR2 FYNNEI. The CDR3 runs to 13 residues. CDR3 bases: TGTGCCAGCAGTCGAGAGGACGGATACGAGCAGTACTTC. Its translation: CASSREDGYEQYF.

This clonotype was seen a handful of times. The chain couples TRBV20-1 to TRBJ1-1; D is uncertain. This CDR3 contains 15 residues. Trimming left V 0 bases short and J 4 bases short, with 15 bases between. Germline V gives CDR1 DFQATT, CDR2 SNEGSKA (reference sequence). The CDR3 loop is CSAREKGKRGTEAFF. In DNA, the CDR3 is TGCAGTGCTAGAGAGAAAGGCAAACGCGGCACTGAAGCTTTCTTT.

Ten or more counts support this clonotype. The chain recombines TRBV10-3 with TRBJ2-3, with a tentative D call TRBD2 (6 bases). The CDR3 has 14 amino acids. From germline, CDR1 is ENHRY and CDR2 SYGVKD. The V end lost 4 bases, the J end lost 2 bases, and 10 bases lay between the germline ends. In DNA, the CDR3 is TGTGCCATCAGTGGGGGGGAGTTCACAGATACGCAGTATTTT. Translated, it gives CAISGGEFTDTQYF.